This T cell receptor (beta chain) was identified in a study of T cells in localized non-small cell lung cancer. Only in-frame clones appear in the TCRdb table, and some are missing; sequencing was by immunoSEQ multiplex PCR. Among roughly 58,000 clones, 81% were seen once, and the ten largest hold approximately 4.5%. V lost 3 bases and J 0 bases, leaving 5 bases between the germline ends. This CDR3 has 13 amino acids. The V gene's germline CDR1 is MGHRA and CDR2 YSYEKL. The receptor was isolated from a man between 40 and 75 years old with stage II lung adenocarcinoma. This chain links TRBV4-1 with TRBJ2-5; D ambiguous. Sequencing used PBMCs, obtained before any cancer treatment. CDR3 nucleotides: TGCGCCAGCAGCCATTTGTACCAAGAGACCCAGTACTTC. It encodes CASSHLYQETQYF.